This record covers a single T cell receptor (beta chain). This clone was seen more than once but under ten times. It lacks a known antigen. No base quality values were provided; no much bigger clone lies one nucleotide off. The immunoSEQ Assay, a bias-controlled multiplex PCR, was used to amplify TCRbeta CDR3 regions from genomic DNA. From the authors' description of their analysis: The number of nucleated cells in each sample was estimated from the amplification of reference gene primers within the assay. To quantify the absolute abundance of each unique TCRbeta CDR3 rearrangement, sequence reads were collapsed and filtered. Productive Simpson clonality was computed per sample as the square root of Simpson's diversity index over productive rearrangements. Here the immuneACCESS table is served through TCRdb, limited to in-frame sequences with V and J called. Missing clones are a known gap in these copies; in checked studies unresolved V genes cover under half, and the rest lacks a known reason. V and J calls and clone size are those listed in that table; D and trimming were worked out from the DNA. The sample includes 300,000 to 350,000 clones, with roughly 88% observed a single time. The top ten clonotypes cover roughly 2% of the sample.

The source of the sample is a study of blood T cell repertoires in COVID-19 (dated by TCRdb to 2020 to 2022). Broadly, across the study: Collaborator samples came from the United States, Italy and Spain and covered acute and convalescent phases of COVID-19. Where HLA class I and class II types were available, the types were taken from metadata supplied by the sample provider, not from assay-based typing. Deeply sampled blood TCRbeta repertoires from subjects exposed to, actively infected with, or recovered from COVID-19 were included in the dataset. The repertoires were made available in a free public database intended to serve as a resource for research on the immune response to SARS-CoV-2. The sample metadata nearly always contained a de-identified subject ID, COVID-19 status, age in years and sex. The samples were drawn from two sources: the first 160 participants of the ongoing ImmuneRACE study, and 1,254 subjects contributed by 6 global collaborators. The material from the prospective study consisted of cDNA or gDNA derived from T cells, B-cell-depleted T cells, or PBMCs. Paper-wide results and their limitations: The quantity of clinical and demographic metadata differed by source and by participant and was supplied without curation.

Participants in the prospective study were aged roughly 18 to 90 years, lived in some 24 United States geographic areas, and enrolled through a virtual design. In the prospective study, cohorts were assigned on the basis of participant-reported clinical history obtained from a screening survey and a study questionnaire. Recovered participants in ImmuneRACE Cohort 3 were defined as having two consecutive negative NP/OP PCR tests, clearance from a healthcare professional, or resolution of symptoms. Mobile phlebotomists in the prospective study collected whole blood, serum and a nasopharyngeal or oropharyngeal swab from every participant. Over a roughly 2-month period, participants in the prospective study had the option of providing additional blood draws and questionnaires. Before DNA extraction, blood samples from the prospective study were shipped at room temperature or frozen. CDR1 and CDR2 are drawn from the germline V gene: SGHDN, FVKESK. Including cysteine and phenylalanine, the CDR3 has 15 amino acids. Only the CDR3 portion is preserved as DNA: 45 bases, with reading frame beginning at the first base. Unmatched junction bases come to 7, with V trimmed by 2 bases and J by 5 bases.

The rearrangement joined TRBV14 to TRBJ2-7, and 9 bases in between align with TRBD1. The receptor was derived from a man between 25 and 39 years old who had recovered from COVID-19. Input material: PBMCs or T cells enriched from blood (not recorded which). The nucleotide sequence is TGTGCCAGCAGCCAAACAGGGGGCGCTTTCCACGAGCAGTACTTC. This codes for CASSQTGGAFHEQYF.